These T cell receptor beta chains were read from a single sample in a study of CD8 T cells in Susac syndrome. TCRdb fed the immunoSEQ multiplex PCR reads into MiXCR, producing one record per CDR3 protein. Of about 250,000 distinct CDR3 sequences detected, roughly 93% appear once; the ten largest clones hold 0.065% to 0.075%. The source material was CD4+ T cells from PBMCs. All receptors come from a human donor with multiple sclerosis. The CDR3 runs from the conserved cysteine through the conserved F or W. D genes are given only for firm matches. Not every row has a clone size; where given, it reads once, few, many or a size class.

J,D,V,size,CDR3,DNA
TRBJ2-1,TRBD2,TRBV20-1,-,CSASSTRGGLNPNEQFF,TGCAGTGCTAGTTCTACGCGGGGGGGCCTCAATCCAAATGAGCAGTTCTTC
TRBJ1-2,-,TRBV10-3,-,CAISESAGEDYGYTF,TGTGCCATCAGTGAGTCGGCAGGGGAGGACTATGGCTACACCTTC
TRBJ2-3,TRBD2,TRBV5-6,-,CASSLGYGGGWDTQYF,TGTGCCAGCAGCCTAGGATACGGGGGGGGCTGGGATACGCAGTATTTT
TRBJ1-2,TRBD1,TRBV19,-,CASSIGPGQGADGYTF,TGTGCCAGTAGTATCGGCCCGGGACAGGGGGCGGATGGCTACACCTTC
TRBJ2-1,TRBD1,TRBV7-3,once,CASSVDRANNEQFF,TGTGCCAGCAGCGTAGACAGGGCCAACAATGAGCAGTTCTTC
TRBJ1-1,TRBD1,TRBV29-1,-,CSARTGTNTEAFF,TGCAGCGCTAGGACAGGTACAAACACTGAAGCTTTCTTT
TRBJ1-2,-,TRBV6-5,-,CASSSTLGQPNNYGYTF,TGTGCCAGCAGTTCCACCCTCGGGCAACCAAACAACTATGGCTACACCTTC
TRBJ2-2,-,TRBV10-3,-,CATAGTGTGELFF,TGTGCCACCGCCGGGACTGGCACCGGGGAGCTGTTTTTT
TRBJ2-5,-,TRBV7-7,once,CASIPLDSLQETQYF,TGTGCCAGCATCCCCCTGGACAGCCTGCAAGAGACCCAGTACTTC
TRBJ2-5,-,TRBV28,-,CASSQVNQETQYF,TGTGCCAGCTCGCAGGTGAACCAAGAGACCCAGTACTTC
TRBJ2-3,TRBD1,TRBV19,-,CASTQGAPRDTQYF,TGTGCCAGTACCCAGGGGGCCCCTCGGGATACGCAGTATTTT
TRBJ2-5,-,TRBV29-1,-,CSVGQYQETQYF,TGCAGCGTTGGTCAGTACCAAGAGACCCAGTACTTC
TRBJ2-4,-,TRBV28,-,CASIGDSNIQYF,TGTGCCAGCATCGGCGACTCTAACATTCAGTACTTC
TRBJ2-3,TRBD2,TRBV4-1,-,CASSQGQRGVSLPYF,TGCGCCAGCAGCCAAGGGCAGCGGGGCGTTAGTCTTCCGTATTTT
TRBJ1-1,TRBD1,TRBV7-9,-,CASSLGGQKAFF,TGTGCCAGCAGCTTAGGGGGACAGAAAGCTTTCTTT
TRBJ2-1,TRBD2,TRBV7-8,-,CASSFRLLAGGVNEQFF,TGTGCCAGCAGCTTCCGCCTCCTAGCGGGAGGAGTCAATGAGCAGTTCTTC
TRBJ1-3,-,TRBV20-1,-,CSARGSRLSSSGNTIYF,TGCAGTGCTAGGGGGTCTAGGCTGAGTAGCTCTGGAAACACCATATATTTT
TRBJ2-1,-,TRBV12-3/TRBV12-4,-,CASRRIEQFF,TGTGCCAGCAGGAGGATTGAGCAGTTCTTC
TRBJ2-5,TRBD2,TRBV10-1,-,CASSPGTSGAPETQYF,TGCGCCAGCAGTCCCGGGACTAGCGGGGCCCCGGAGACCCAGTACTTC
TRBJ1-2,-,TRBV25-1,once,CASGPWGGHGYTF,TGTGCCAGCGGCCCATGGGGGGGACATGGCTACACCTTC
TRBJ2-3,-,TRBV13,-,CASSMTSTDTQYF,TGTGCCAGCAGCATGACTAGCACAGATACGCAGTATTTT
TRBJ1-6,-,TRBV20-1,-,CSARDVRGAGNSPLHF,TGCAGTGCTAGGGATGTACGAGGGGCGGGAAATTCACCCCTCCACTTT
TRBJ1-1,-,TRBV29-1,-,CSVAGAIEAFF,TGCAGCGTTGCAGGGGCCATTGAAGCTTTCTTT
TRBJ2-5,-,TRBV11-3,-,CASSPHHLQETQYF,TGTGCCAGCAGCCCTCACCACCTCCAAGAGACCCAGTACTTC
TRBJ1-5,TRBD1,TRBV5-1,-,CASSPGQGGGNQPQHF,TGCGCCAGCAGCCCGGGACAGGGCGGTGGCAATCAGCCCCAGCATTTT
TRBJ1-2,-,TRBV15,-,CATSRDVGRQGSLYGYTF,TGTGCCACCAGCAGAGATGTAGGGAGGCAGGGGAGCCTTTATGGCTACACCTTC
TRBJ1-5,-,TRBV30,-,CACSDPRRSNQPQHF,TGTGCCTGCTCGGACCCCCGGAGGAGCAATCAGCCCCAGCATTTT
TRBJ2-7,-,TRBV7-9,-,CASSLQGSNEQYF,TGTGCCAGCAGCTTACAGGGGTCTAACGAGCAGTACTTC
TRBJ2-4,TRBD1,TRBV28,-,CASSLPGTGRNIQYF,TGTGCCAGCAGTTTACCCGGGACAGGGAGGAACATTCAGTACTTC
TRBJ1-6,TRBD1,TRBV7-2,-,CASSRPGQGVESPLHF,TGTGCCAGCAGCCGCCCGGGACAGGGGGTCGAGTCACCCCTCCACTTT
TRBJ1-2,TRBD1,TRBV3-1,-,CASSQAGGAVYGYTF,TGTGCCAGCAGCCAAGCAGGGGGCGCCGTCTATGGCTACACCTTC
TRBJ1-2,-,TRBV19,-,CASSQRPYGYTF,TGTGCCAGTAGTCAGAGGCCCTATGGCTACACCTTC
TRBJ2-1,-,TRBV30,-,CAWSGSSRYNEQFF,TGTGCCTGGAGTGGGTCTAGCAGATACAATGAGCAGTTCTTC
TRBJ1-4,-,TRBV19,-,CASSGRESEKLFF,TGTGCCAGTAGTGGCAGGGAGAGTGAAAAACTGTTTTTT
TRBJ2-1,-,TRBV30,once,CAWSREGEDEQFF,TGTGCCTGGAGTAGGGAGGGGGAGGATGAGCAGTTCTTC
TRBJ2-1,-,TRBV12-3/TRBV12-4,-,CASSRNAYNEQFF,TGTGCCAGCAGTCGGAACGCATACAATGAGCAGTTCTTC
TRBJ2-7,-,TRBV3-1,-,CASSQGGTNYEQYF,TGTGCCAGCAGCCAAGGGGGGACCAACTACGAGCAGTACTTC
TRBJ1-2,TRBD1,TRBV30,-,CAWSDPGTGTLMSF,TGTGCCTGGAGCGACCCCGGGACAGGGACCCTGATGTCCTTC
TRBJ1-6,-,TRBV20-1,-,CSAREISGSSYNSPLHF,TGCAGTGCTAGAGAAATTTCAGGGAGCTCCTATAATTCACCCCTCCACTTT
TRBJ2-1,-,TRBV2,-,CASSRPGLPYNEQFF,TGTGCCAGCAGTCGACCGGGACTTCCATACAATGAGCAGTTCTTC
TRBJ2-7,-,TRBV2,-,CASSGESYEQYF,TGTGCCAGCAGTGGTGAATCCTACGAGCAGTACTTC
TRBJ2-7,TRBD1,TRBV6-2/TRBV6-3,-,CASRGQGIYEQYF,TGTGCCAGCAGAGGACAGGGTATCTACGAGCAGTACTTC
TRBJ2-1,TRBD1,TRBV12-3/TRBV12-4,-,CASTPGQVITYNEQFF,TGTGCCAGCACACCGGGACAGGTTATAACCTACAATGAGCAGTTCTTC
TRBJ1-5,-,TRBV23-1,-,CASSQRESPTSNQPQHF,TGCGCCAGCAGTCAACGAGAATCCCCAACCAGCAATCAGCCCCAGCATTTT